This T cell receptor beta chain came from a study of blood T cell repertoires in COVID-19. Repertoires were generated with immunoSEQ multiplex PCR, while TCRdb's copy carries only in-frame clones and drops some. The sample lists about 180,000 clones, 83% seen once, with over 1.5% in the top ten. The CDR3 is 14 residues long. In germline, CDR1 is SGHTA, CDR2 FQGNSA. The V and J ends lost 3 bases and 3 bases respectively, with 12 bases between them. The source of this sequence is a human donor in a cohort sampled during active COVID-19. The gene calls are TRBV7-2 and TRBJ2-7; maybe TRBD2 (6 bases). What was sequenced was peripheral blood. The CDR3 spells CASSFPLAGYEQYF. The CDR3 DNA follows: TGTGCCAGCAGCTTCCCACTAGCAGGCTACGAGCAGTACTTC. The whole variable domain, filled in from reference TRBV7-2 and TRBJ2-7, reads GAGVSQSPSNKVTEKGKDVELRCDPISGHTALYWYRQSLGQGLEFLIYFQGNSAPDKSGLPSDRFSAERTGGSVSTLTIQRTQQEDSAVYLCASSFPLAGYEQYFGPGTRLTVT.